Below, 26 T cell receptor beta chains from the same sample are listed, as sequenced in a study of long-term antiretroviral therapy in people with HIV. It was version v3.0 of the immunoSEQ assay that was run at survey level. Sequencing was performed with immunoSEQ multiplex PCR; in TCRdb, only in-frame clones are kept and a portion is missing. The sample shows some 18,000 clones, roughly 80% of them seen only once. The material was unsorted PBMCs, obtained roughly 2.2 years before starting antiretroviral therapy. All receptors come from a man younger than 45 with HIV.

The gene calls are TRBV2 and TRBJ1-5; D remains unclear. V lost 6 bases and J lost 0, with 6 bases in between. Germline V lookup: CDR1 SNHLY, CDR2 FYNNEI. This CDR3 comprises 13 residues. CDR3 sequence reads: CASSLDSNQPQHF. CDR3 nucleotide sequence: TGTGCCAGCAGCCTGGATAGCAATCAGCCCCAGCATTTT.

This clone was found a few times. CDR3 nucleotide sequence: TGTGCCAGTAGTCTCAGACAGGGCGGACAGCCCCAGCATTTT. Residues: CASSLRQGGQPQHF. This chain uses TRBV19 with TRBJ1-5; 7 bases map to TRBD1. J gave up 7 bases and V 5 bases, and 8 bases lay outside the gene matches. The CDR3 has 14 amino acids. CDR1 and CDR2 (germline): LNHDA, SQIVND (reference sequence).

This clone was observed a few times. The chain has TRBV18 and TRBJ1-2; a weak D match, TRBD1 (5 bases). The CDR3 extends over 12 amino acids. V shed 6 bases and J shed 7 bases, with 12 bases lying between them. The V gene's germline CDR1 is KGHSH and CDR2 LQKENI. The CDR3 spells CASSVGESGYTF. The CDR3 region has the DNA TGTGCCAGCTCGGTAGGGGAGTCTGGCTACACCTTC.

The chain uses TRBV29-1 and TRBJ1-2, with D possibly being TRBD1 (5 bases). V was shortened by 0 bases and J by 8 bases, with 16 bases between the two germline ends. The CDR3 has 14 amino acids. The germline V gene has CDR1 SQVTM and CDR2 ANQGSEA. CDR3 region: CSVEDSSGGEGYTF. DNA of the CDR3: TGCAGCGTTGAAGATTCCTCCGGGGGGGAGGGCTACACCTTC.

This clone was seen a single time. The V call is TRBV18, the J call TRBJ2-1; TRBD1 aligns across 9 bases. Looked up from germline, CDR1 is KGHSH and CDR2 is LQKENI. After removal of 1 base from V and 7 bases from J, the junction contained 8 bases not matched to a gene. There are 16 residues in the CDR3. CDR3 amino acids: CASSPLPGQGWNEQFF. The DNA for the CDR3 is TGTGCCAGCTCACCACTCCCGGGACAGGGTTGGAATGAGCAGTTCTTC. The whole variable domain, remainder taken from reference TRBV18 and TRBJ2-1, is NAGVMQNPRHLVRRRGQEARLRCSPMKGHSHVYWYRQLPEEGLKFMVYLQKENIIDESGMPKERFSAEFPKEGPSILRIQQVVRGDSAAYFCASSPLPGQGWNEQFFGPGTRLTVL.

V gene TRBV7-8 combines with J gene TRBJ2-1; 12 positions match TRBD2. The CDR3 runs 17 residues. V shed 5 bases, J shed 3 bases, and the junction held 8 bases outside the gene matches. Germline CDR1 and CDR2: SGHVS and FQNEAQ. CDR3 DNA: TGTGCCAGCAGCACCCGGACTAGCGGGGCTTACTACAATGAGCAGTTCTTC. Translation: CASSTRTSGAYYNEQFF.

The genes are TRBV4-2 and TRBJ2-7; TRBD2 matches 10 bases. Germline CDR1 and CDR2: LGHNA and YNFKEQ. V dropped 1 base and J dropped 3; count of bases not matched to a gene: 3. CDR3 length: 15 residues. CDR3 nucleotides: TGTGCCAGCAGCCAAGGATCTAGCGGGAGCTACGAGCAGTACTTC. It translates to CASSQGSSGSYEQYF.

The chain uses TRBV5-1 and TRBJ2-3, with D possibly matching TRBD1 (6 bases). CDR1 and CDR2 (germline): SGHRS, YFSETQ. Deletions cut 5 bases from V and 0 bases from J, with 10 bases between. CDR3 length: 14 amino acids. This CDR3 reads CASRSDSSTDTQYF. CDR3 coding DNA: TGCGCCAGCAGATCGGACAGTAGCACAGATACGCAGTATTTT.

The genes are TRBV9 and TRBJ2-2, with no clear D. V was shortened by 1 base and J by 1 base, with 14 bases between the two germline ends. Germline V CDR1 and CDR2: SGDLS, YYNGEE. The CDR3 is 17 amino acids. The CDR3 region is CASSVSRRERNTGELFF. For the CDR3, the DNA is TGTGCCAGCAGCGTATCCCGGCGAGAAAGGAACACCGGGGAGCTGTTTTTT.

The rearrangement links TRBV28 to TRBJ2-7; D tentatively fits TRBD1 or TRBD2 (5 bases each). The CDR3 extends over 16 amino acids. Germline lookup yields CDR1 MDHEN and CDR2 SYDVKM. V was shortened by 2 bases and J by 0 bases, with 14 bases between the two germline ends. The CDR3 nucleotides read TGTGCCAGCAGTTTACGGGGCAGGGTCGCCTCCTACGAGCAGTACTTC. This codes for CASSLRGRVASYEQYF.

The sample holds a few counts of this clone. This chain links TRBV6-6 with TRBJ2-2; D gene unclear. This CDR3 has 14 amino acids. Germline V gene lookup returns CDR1 MNHNY and CDR2 SVGAGI (reference sequence). Trimming removed 6 bases at V and 5 bases at J, with 13 bases between. The CDR3 region has the DNA TGTGCCAGCAGGCCCGACATCCTGACCGGGGAGCTGTTTTTT. Amino acids: CASRPDILTGELFF.

This clone was seen a single time. This chain connects TRBV5-8 to TRBJ1-2; a possible D gene is TRBD1 (5 bases). Trimming removed 0 bases from V and 4 bases from J, with 10 bases in between. CDR1 and CDR2 (germline): SGHTS, YDEGEE. The CDR3 covers 14 residues. The CDR3 reads CASSLGGGSYGYTF. The CDR3 region has the DNA TGTGCCAGCAGCTTGGGTGGGGGTAGCTATGGCTACACCTTC.

The chain combines TRBV5-1 with TRBJ1-3, with a possible D match to TRBD1 (5 bases). V lost 5 bases and J lost 5, with 11 bases in between. Germline lookup yields CDR1 SGHRS and CDR2 YFSETQ. The CDR3 runs 13 residues. Written as DNA, the CDR3 is TGCGCCAGCAGGGACACTGAACGAAACACCATATATTTT. Encoded protein: CASRDTERNTIYF.

The V and J genes are TRBV10-2 and TRBJ1-4, with 12 bases that match TRBD1. Germline V gene lookup returns CDR1 WSHSY and CDR2 SAAADI. Trimming took 6 bases from V and 2 from J; bases not matched to a gene: 7. The CDR3 consists of 17 residues. The CDR3 sequence is CASRGTGGGETNEKLFF. In DNA form, the CDR3 reads TGCGCCAGCAGGGGGACAGGGGGCGGGGAGACTAATGAAAAACTGTTTTTT.

This clone came up once. The J gene is TRBJ2-4, the V gene TRBV27; D ambiguous. V was cut by 3 bases and J by 4 bases, with 10 bases left in between. The germline V gene encodes CDR1 MNHEY and CDR2 SMNVEV (reference sequence). There are 14 residues in the CDR3. This CDR3 reads CASSFETSKNIQYF. The CDR3 region has the DNA TGTGCCAGCAGTTTCGAGACCTCGAAAAACATTCAGTACTTC.

CDR3 region: CASSDGTRYEQYF. In nucleotides, the CDR3 is TGTGCCAGCAGCGACGGGACTCGGTACGAGCAGTACTTC. This chain uses TRBV2 with TRBJ2-7; D may be TRBD2 (6 bases). Germline CDR1 reads SNHLY; CDR2 reads FYNNEI. This CDR3 has 13 residues. Trimming cost V 6 bases and J 4 bases, with 13 bases left between them.

The rearrangement joins TRBV10-1 to TRBJ1-5; D gene unclear. Trimming took 3 bases from V and 7 from J, leaving 10 bases between them. The CDR3 totals 13 residues. The germline V gene has CDR1 WNHNN and CDR2 SYGVQD (reference sequence). For the CDR3, the DNA is TGCGCCAGCAGTGAAACCGTTTGGCAGCCCCAGCATTTT. This encodes CASSETVWQPQHF.

V and J are TRBV19 and TRBJ1-2, with D possibly being TRBD1 (5 bases). From germline, CDR1 is LNHDA and CDR2 SQIVND (reference sequence). CDR3 length: 16 amino acids. V lost 10 bases and J lost 4, with 25 bases in between. The CDR3 sequence: CATLDTPQRGAYGYTF. Here the CDR3 DNA reads TGTGCCACCCTAGACACCCCCCAACGAGGGGCCTATGGCTACACCTTC.

CDR3 sequence reads: CASSTGAEVETQYF. The CDR3 DNA is TGTGCCAGCAGTACAGGGGCGGAGGTGGAGACCCAGTACTTC. The genes are TRBV5-4 and TRBJ2-5, with TRBD1 matching over 7 bases. With 5 bases clipped from V and 5 bases from J, the junction kept 9 bases outside the gene matches. CDR3 length: 14 amino acids. Germline V gives CDR1 SGHNT, CDR2 YYREEE (reference sequence).

The V and J genes are TRBV7-9 and TRBJ1-1; possibly TRBD1 for D (5 bases). Germline V CDR1 and CDR2: SEHNR, FQNEAQ (reference sequence). Trimming cost V 3 bases and J 5 bases, with 10 bases left between them. The CDR3 runs to 13 residues. Written as DNA, the CDR3 is TGTGCCAGCAGCTTCCCAGGGTCTACTGAAGCTTTCTTT. It codes for CASSFPGSTEAFF.

The chain employs TRBV30 and TRBJ2-1; D remains ambiguous. The CDR3 is 12 residues long. V was trimmed by 0 bases and J by 5 bases, leaving 5 bases between them. Germline loops: CDR1 GTSNPN, CDR2 SVGIG (reference sequence). The CDR3 protein is CAWSVPNNEQFF. In DNA, the CDR3 is TGTGCCTGGAGTGTACCGAACAATGAGCAGTTCTTC.

This clone was seen only a few times. The V and J genes are TRBV20-1 and TRBJ1-1; D is uncertain. With 6 bases removed from V and 3 bases from J, the gap between germline ends came to 8 bases. The CDR3 runs to 11 residues. Germline lookup yields CDR1 DFQATT and CDR2 SNEGSKA (reference sequence). The DNA for the CDR3 is TGCAGTGCACCTCGGGACACTGAAGCTTTCTTT. Translating gives CSAPRDTEAFF.

This clone was seen a few times. V gene TRBV27 combines with J gene TRBJ1-1, with D possibly TRBD1 on 6 matching bases. The V gene's germline CDR1 is MNHEY and CDR2 SMNVEV (reference sequence). V gave up 7 bases and J gave up 6 bases, with 18 bases separating them. The CDR3 totals 14 residues. In DNA form, the CDR3 reads TGTGCCAGCACCACGTGGGGGCAGAGCGCTGAAGCTTTCTTT. This encodes CASTTWGQSAEAFF.

The chain carries TRBV2 and TRBJ2-1; 7 bases are shared with TRBD1. Germline V CDR1 and CDR2: SNHLY, FYNNEI. This CDR3 region has 14 residues. V lost 6 bases and J lost 3; bases outside the gene matches: 5. CDR3 protein: CASSGQVYYNEQFF. CDR3 sequence (DNA): TGTGCCAGCAGCGGACAGGTATACTACAATGAGCAGTTCTTC.

V gene TRBV19 combines with J gene TRBJ2-7; D unclear. The CDR3 has 13 residues. Between the trimmed V and J ends, which lost 3 bases and 0 bases, there was a span of 6 bases. CDR1 LNHDA and CDR2 SQIVND come from the germline V gene (reference sequence). The CDR3 DNA reads as TGTGCCAGTAGTATGTGGGGCTCCTACGAGCAGTACTTC. This encodes CASSMWGSYEQYF. The complete variable domain, with remaining parts taken from reference TRBV19 and TRBJ2-7, reads DGGITQSPKYLFRKEGQNVTLSCEQNLNHDAMYWYRQDPGQGLRLIYYSQIVNDFQKGDIAEGYSVSREKKESFPLTVTSAQKNPTAFYLCASSMWGSYEQYFGPGTRLTVT.

The rearrangement links TRBV7-9 to TRBJ1-5; possible D gene TRBD1, 5 bases. V lost 5 bases and J 9 bases, leaving 17 bases between the germline ends. Looked up from germline, CDR1 is SEHNR and CDR2 is FQNEAQ (reference sequence). There are 14 residues in the CDR3. The CDR3 reads CASSPQGPDPPQHF. Here the CDR3 DNA reads TGTGCCAGCAGCCCCCAGGGACCAGACCCGCCCCAGCATTTT.